This is a list of T cell receptor beta chains from one sample in a study of beta chain features in type 1 diabetes. TCRdb's copy holds only in-frame clones and misses some; the assay was immunoSEQ multiplex PCR. The table records around 310,000 clones, about 13% of them present only once. Sequenced material: naive CD4+ T cells from blood. The source is a woman aged 18-35 years with type 1 diabetes. Both conserved end residues are part of each CDR3. A D gene is named only where the DNA matches it firmly. Only some rows state a clone size, as once, few, many or a class for expanded clones.

d_call	v_call	j_call	clone_size	cdr3_nt	cdr3_aa
-	TRBV2	TRBJ2-3	few	TGTGCCAGCGGCTCGGACTACAGCACGCAGTATTTT	CASGSDYSTQYF
-	TRBV15	TRBJ2-5	-	TGTGCCACCCCAGCCGTTGACAGGCCCGGCCAAGAGACCCAGTACTTC	CATPAVDRPGQETQYF
-	TRBV11-2	TRBJ2-3	few	TGTGCCAGCAGCTACCCCCTGGGGCGTTGGAACACAGATACGCAGTATTTT	CASSYPLGRWNTDTQYF
-	TRBV28	TRBJ1-4	-	TGTGCCAGCAGTCTCGAGGAAAAACTGTTTTTT	CASSLEEKLFF
-	TRBV6-5	TRBJ1-1	few	TGTGCCAGCAGTTCCTACACTGAAGCTTTCTTT	CASSSYTEAFF
TRBD2	TRBV5-6	TRBJ2-1	few	TGTGCCAGCAGCTTGCAAGCGGGAGTCGCTGAGCAGTTCTTC	CASSLQAGVAEQFF
-	TRBV4-3	TRBJ2-1	many	TGCGCCAGCAGCCAAGAGCGCAGGGGCCTAGCGTTCTTC	CASSQERRGLAFF
TRBD2	TRBV19	TRBJ2-5	-	TGTGCCAGTAGGGGGACTAGAGCAGAGACCCAGTACTTC	CASRGTRAETQYF
-	TRBV28	TRBJ2-7	-	TGTGCCAGCAGTCCCACAGGACCACTATTCTACGAGCAGTACTTC	CASSPTGPLFYEQYF
-	TRBV19	TRBJ1-5	-	TGTGCCACAACGGGGAGGTATAGCAATCAGCCCCAGCATTTT	CATTGRYSNQPQHF
TRBD1	TRBV6-5	TRBJ1-4	few	TGTGCCAGCAGTCCCGACAGGGGGAATGAAAAACTGTTTTTT	CASSPDRGNEKLFF
TRBD2	TRBV9	TRBJ2-3	-	TGTGCCAGCAGCACCGGAGGGACTAGCTCCACAGATACGCAGTATTTT	CASSTGGTSSTDTQYF
-	TRBV27	TRBJ2-7	-	TGTGCCAGCAGTCCCGACAGGCAACTATACGAGCAGTACTTC	CASSPDRQLYEQYF
TRBD1	TRBV30	TRBJ2-5	few	TGTGCCTGGAGTGTACGGGTCAGGGGGCCTTACTTC	CAWSVRVRGPYF
-	TRBV11-2	TRBJ2-3	few	TGTGCCAGCAGCTTATGGGGGACAAACACAGATACGCAGTATTTT	CASSLWGTNTDTQYF
-	TRBV7-2	TRBJ2-3	few	TGTGCCAGCAGCTTACGTCGATTCCTAGACACAGATACGCAGTATTTT	CASSLRRFLDTDTQYF
TRBD2	TRBV7-2	TRBJ2-7	few	TGTGCCAGCAGCTTAGGGTCGGGAGGGCCAAGGGGCGAGCAGTACTTC	CASSLGSGGPRGEQYF
TRBD2	TRBV30	TRBJ2-3	few	TGTGCCTGGAGGTCCGGGACTAGCGAAGCAACAGATACGCAGTATTTT	CAWRSGTSEATDTQYF
TRBD1	TRBV5-1	TRBJ2-5	-	TGCGCCAGCAGCTTGGCGTGGGGACAGGGGAGAGAGACCCAGTACTTC	CASSLAWGQGRETQYF
-	TRBV11-2	TRBJ2-1	few	TGTGCCAGCAGAGGAGCGACCGGGTCAGACCCCTACAATGAGCAGTTCTTC	CASRGATGSDPYNEQFF
-	TRBV27	TRBJ2-7	few	TGTGCCAGCAGCCCGAGGCCCCAGAGGGAGCAGTACTTC	CASSPRPQREQYF